The clone carrying this TCR beta chain is a singleton in its sample. This CDR3 has 13 residues. With 0 bases removed from V and 4 bases from J, the gap between germline ends came to 7 bases. Germline CDR1 reads SGHRS; CDR2 reads YFSETQ. The sample is drawn from a study of blood T cell repertoires in COVID-19. Sequencing was performed with immunoSEQ multiplex PCR; in TCRdb, only in-frame clones are kept and a portion is missing. In the table there are tens of thousands of clones, roughly 85% of which are singletons. The receptor was isolated from a man between 25 and 39 years old with acute or convalescent COVID-19. The sequenced material came from peripheral blood. The chain links TRBV5-1 to TRBJ2-5; unclear D gene. Here the CDR3 reads CASSLGHGETQYF. The CDR3 DNA follows: TGCGCCAGCAGCTTGGGGCATGGAGAGACCCAGTACTTC.